The rows below give T cell receptor beta chains drawn from one sample of a study of T cell responses to AZD1222 COVID-19 vaccine. Measured with immunoSEQ multiplex PCR; TCRdb has only the in-frame clones, and not every one. The repertoire holds about 180,000 clones, with around 88% as singletons. Source: peripheral blood, taken on day 0 of AZD1222 vaccination. These TCRs come from an adult in good health. CDR3s include the opening cysteine and the closing phenylalanine or tryptophan. D genes are given only for firm matches. Size tells how often a clone was seen (once, few, many) or the class of an expanded clone, and some rows leave it out.

clone_size	cdr3_length	v_call	j_call	d_call	cdr3_nt	cdr3_aa
.	15	TRBV6-4	TRBJ2-2	TRBD2	TGTGCCAGCACTGAGACTAGCGGGGACACCGGGGAGCTGTTTTTT	CASTETSGDTGELFF
.	13	TRBV6-5	TRBJ1-2	.	TGTGCCAGCAGACAAGACAGGAACTATGGCTACACCTTC	CASRQDRNYGYTF
.	12	TRBV3-1/TRBV3-2	TRBJ2-7	TRBD2	TGTGCCAGCAGACCCCAGGGAGGGGAGCAGTACTTC	CASRPQGGEQYF
.	14	TRBV9	TRBJ1-6	.	TGTGCCAGCAGCGTAGTCCCGGGGAATTCACCCCTCCACTTT	CASSVVPGNSPLHF
few	12	TRBV2	TRBJ2-7	.	TGTGCCAGCAGTGCAGCACCCTACGAGCAGTACTTC	CASSAAPYEQYF
once	12	TRBV19	TRBJ2-7	.	TGTGCCAGTAGGTCCAGATCCTACGAGCAGTACTTC	CASRSRSYEQYF
.	12	TRBV4-3	TRBJ2-2	.	TGCGCCAGCAGCCCTGAAAAGGGGGAGCTGTTTTTT	CASSPEKGELFF
few	14	TRBV9	TRBJ2-1	.	TGTGCCAGCAGCGTAGGTTCCGCGGGAAACGAGCAGTTCTTC	CASSVGSAGNEQFF
.	10	TRBV2	TRBJ2-5	.	TGTGCCAGCAGTGAAGAGACCCAGTACTTC	CASSEETQYF
.	15	TRBV7-9	TRBJ1-6	.	TGTGCCAGCAGCTTCAGGGCAGGCAATAATTCACCCCTCCACTTT	CASSFRAGNNSPLHF
.	17	TRBV27	TRBJ1-5	TRBD1	TGTGCCAGCAGTCCGCTAACCGGGACAGGGGGCAATCAGCCCCAGCATTTT	CASSPLTGTGGNQPQHF
few	15	TRBV16	TRBJ1-1	.	TGTGCCAGCAGCCCAGTGGGGCCAGTGAACACTGAAGCTTTCTTT	CASSPVGPVNTEAFF
.	12	TRBV10-3	TRBJ2-2	TRBD1	TGTGCCACCAGGGGGCCGACCGGGGAGCTGTTTTTT	CATRGPTGELFF
.	15	TRBV28	TRBJ2-7	.	TGTGCCAGCAGTACTTTTCTACTACTCTCCTACGAGCAGTACTTC	CASSTFLLLSYEQYF
few	14	TRBV28	TRBJ1-6	TRBD1	TGTGCCAGCAGACCGGGACAGGGGAATTCACCCCTCCACTTT	CASRPGQGNSPLHF
once	15	TRBV5-6	TRBJ1-2	.	TGTGCCAGCAGCTTCGAGGGGAGGGATAACTATGGCTACACCTTC	CASSFEGRDNYGYTF
.	12	TRBV29-1	TRBJ1-2	TRBD1	TGCAGCGTTGAAGACGAAGGGGGCCGCTACACCTTC	CSVEDEGGRYTF
.	16	TRBV18	TRBJ1-5	.	TGTGCCAGCTCACCATTAGGGAGGGGAAGCAATCAGCCCCAGCATTTT	CASSPLGRGSNQPQHF